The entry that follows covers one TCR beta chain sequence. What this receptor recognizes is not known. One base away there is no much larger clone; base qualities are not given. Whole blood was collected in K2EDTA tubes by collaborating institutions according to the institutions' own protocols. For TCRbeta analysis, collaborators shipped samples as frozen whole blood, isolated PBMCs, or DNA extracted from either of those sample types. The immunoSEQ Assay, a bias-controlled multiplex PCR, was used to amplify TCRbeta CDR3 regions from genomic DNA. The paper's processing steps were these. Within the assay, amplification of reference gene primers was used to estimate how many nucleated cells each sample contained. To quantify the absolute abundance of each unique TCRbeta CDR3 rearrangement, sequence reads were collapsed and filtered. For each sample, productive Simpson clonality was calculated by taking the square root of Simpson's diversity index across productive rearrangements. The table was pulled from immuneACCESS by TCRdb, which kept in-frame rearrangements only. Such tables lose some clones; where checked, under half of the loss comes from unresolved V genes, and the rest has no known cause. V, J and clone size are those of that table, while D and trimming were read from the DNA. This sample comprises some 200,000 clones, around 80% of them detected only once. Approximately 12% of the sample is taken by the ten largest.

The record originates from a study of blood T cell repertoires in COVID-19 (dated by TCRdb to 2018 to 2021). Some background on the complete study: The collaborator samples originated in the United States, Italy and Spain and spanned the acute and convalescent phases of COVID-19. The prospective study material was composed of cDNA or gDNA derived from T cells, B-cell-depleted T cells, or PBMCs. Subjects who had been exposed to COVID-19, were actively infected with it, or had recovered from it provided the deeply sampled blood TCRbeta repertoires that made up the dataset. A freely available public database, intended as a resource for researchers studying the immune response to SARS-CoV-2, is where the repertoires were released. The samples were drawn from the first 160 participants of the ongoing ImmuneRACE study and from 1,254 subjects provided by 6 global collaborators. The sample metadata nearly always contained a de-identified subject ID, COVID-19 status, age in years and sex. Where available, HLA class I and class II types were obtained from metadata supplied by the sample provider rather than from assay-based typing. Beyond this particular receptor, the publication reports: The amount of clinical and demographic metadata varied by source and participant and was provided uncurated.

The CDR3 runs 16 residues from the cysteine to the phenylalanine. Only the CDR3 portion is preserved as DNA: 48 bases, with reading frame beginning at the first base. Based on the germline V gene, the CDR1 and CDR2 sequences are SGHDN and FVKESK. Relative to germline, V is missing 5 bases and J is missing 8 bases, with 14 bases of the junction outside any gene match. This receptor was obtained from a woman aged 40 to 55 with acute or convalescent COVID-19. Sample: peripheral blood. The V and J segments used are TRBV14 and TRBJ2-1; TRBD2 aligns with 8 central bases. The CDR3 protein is CASSSVAGYRLDEQFF. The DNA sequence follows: TGTGCCAGCAGCTCAGTAGCGGGGTACCGTCTCGATGAGCAGTTCTTC.